The clone carrying this T cell receptor beta chain was seen just once. Its antigen is not identified. Germline trimming cut 7 bases from V and 2 bases from J; bases unmatched to any gene: 4. CDR3 size: 14 residues. Germline CDR1 and CDR2: SGHRS and YFSETQ. 13 Jbeta primers and 60 Vbeta primers were used for the PCR. TCRdb's copy holds only in-frame clones and misses some; the assay was immunoSEQ multiplex PCR. The sample yields approximately 150,000 clones, roughly 78% seen once. The data belong to a study of cytomegalovirus exposure and HLA in healthy donors. Healthy individuals who donated bone marrow served as the donors. Study results and caveats: CMV serostatus stood as the only immune exposure information on hand.

The receptor was derived from a woman between 45 and 60 years old in good health and CMV-seropositive. This chain connects TRBV5-1 to TRBJ2-3; 10 bases line up with TRBD2. Source material: PBMCs. The CDR3 region is CASLAGVDTDTQYF. CDR3 nucleotides: TGCGCCAGCCTAGCGGGGGTCGACACAGATACGCAGTATTTT.